The 3 T cell receptor beta chains below come from one sample, sequenced in a study of blood T cells in healthy people across ages. Primed by a sample-barcoded 5' primer and a J-beta primer mix, a second PCR proceeded for 7 to 11 cycles. TCRdb re-analysed the 5' RACE reads in MiXCR, keeping a single row per CDR3 protein. Of about 970,000 distinct CDR3 sequences in the sample, about 51% were seen once. Sequenced: blood. The receptors derive from a woman aged 55 to 70 in good health.

J is TRBJ2-5 and V is TRBV5-1; D unresolved. The germline gives CDR1 SGHRS, CDR2 YFSETQ. V was shortened by 0 bases and J by 5 bases, with 8 bases between the two germline ends. This CDR3 contains 13 residues. CDR3 in DNA: TGCGCCAGCAGCTTGGAGCCGACGGAGACCCAGTACTTC. It encodes CASSLEPTETQYF.

The genes are TRBV28 and TRBJ2-4; D ambiguous. Trimming removed 3 bases at V and 0 bases at J, with 18 bases between. Germline CDR1 and CDR2: MDHEN and SYDVKM. The CDR3 sequence is 18 residues long. For the CDR3, the DNA is TGTGCCAGCAGTTTCGGACCGAAAACGGGCTTAGCCAAAAACATTCAGTACTTC. Translation: CASSFGPKTGLAKNIQYF.

The chain carries TRBV18 and TRBJ2-1; 9 nucleotides match TRBD1. Germline CDR1 and CDR2: KGHSH and LQKENI. This CDR3 has 15 residues. J lost 3 bases, V lost 5 bases, and 5 bases had no gene match. CDR3 protein: CASSKAGQGYNEQFF. DNA for the CDR3: TGTGCCAGCTCAAAAGCGGGACAGGGCTACAATGAGCAGTTCTTC.